A few counts support the clone carrying this T cell receptor (beta chain). Its target is unknown. Method: immunoSEQ multiplex PCR; TCRdb's copy keeps in-frame clones and lacks some. The table includes around 200,000 clones, more than 75% detected once. This sample was taken from a study of cytotoxic CD8 clonotypes in ibrutinib-treated CLL. At the level of the study: Outcomes included 24 partial and 2 complete responses; after median roughly six years, roughly 15 stayed remitted and around 12 progressed. Whole-study results and caveats: Baseline levels were approached again at progression, after clonality had risen at ibrutinib response.

As input for TCR beta libraries, roughly 2.1 micrograms of genomic DNA came from cryopreserved PBMCs. CDR3 length: 18 amino acids. Germline V gene sequence: CDR1 MDHEN, CDR2 SYDVKM. The V gene end was trimmed by 2 bases and the J gene end by 1 base; junction bases not matched to a gene: 9. The sequence came from a human donor with chronic lymphocytic leukemia. This chain connects TRBV28 to TRBJ1-5; TRBD1 agrees at 9 bases. Specimen: PBMCs, collected after 12 months of ibrutinib treatment. The CDR3 loop reads CASSLADNRGRSNQPQHF. CDR3 nucleotide sequence: TGTGCCAGCAGTTTAGCCGATAACAGGGGGCGGAGCAATCAGCCCCAGCATTTT.